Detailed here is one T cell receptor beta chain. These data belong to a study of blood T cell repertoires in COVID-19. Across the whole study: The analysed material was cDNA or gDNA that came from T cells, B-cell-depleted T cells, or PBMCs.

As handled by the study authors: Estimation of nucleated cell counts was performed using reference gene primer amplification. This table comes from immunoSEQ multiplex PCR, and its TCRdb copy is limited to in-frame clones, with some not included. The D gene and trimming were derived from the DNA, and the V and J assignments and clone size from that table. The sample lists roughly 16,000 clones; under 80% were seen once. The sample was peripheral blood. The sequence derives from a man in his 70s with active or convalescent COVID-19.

The CDR3 bases are TGCGCCAGCAGCTTGGCCGCGGGACAGGGAGGGAGTGGCTACACCTTC. It specifies CASSLAAGQGGSGYTF. The V gene is TRBV5-1, the J gene TRBJ1-2, with 9 bases aligning to TRBD1. Losses at the gene ends were 0 bases for V and 7 bases for J; bases not matched to a gene: 10. The CDR3 runs 16 residues. Germline loops: CDR1 SGHRS, CDR2 YFSETQ.